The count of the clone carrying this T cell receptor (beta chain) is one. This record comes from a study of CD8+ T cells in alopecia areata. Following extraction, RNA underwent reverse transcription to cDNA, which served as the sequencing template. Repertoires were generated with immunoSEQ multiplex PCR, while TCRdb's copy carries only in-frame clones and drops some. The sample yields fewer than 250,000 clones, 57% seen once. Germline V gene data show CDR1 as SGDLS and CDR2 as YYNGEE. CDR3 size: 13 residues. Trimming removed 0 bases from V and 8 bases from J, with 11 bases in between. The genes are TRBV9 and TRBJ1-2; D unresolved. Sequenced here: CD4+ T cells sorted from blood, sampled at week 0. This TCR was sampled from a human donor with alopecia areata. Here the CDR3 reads CASSVEGAGGYTF. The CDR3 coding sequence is TGTGCCAGCAGCGTAGAGGGTGCGGGGGGCTACACCTTC.